Below, one T cell receptor beta chain is given with its context. CDR1 and CDR2 from the germline V gene are MNHEY and SMNVEV (reference sequence). Trimming left V 8 bases short and J 4 bases short, with 20 bases between. This CDR3 comprises 16 residues. This specimen belongs to a study of early T cells in non-severe SARS-CoV-2 infection. MiXCR was run by TCRdb on the 5' RACE reads, yielding one entry per CDR3 protein. The sample shows about 27,000 distinct CDR3 sequences, approximately 5.4% of them seen only once. Sequencing input: whole blood. The V call is TRBV27, the J call TRBJ2-2; D is ambiguous. The sequence came from an adult who was a healthcare worker with PCR-confirmed SARS-CoV-2 infection or an uninfected control (not recorded which). CDR3 sequence reads: CASALRRRRSTGELFF. DNA of the CDR3: TGTGCCAGCGCCCTTCGTCGGCGGCGAAGCACCGGGGAGCTGTTTTTT.